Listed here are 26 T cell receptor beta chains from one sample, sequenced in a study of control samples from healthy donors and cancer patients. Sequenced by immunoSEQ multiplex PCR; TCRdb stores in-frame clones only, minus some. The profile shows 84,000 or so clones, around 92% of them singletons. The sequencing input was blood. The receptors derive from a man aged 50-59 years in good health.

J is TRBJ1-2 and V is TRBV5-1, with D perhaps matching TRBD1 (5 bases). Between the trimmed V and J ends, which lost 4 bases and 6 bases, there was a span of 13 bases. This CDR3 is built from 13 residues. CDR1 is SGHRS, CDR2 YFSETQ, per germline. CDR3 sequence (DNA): TGCGCCAGCAGCCAAGACAGAAGGGATGGCTACACCTTC. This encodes CASSQDRRDGYTF.

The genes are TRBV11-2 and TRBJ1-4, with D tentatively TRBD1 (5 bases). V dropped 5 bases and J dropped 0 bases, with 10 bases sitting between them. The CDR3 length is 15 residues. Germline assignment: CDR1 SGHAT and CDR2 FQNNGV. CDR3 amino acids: CASSAVQATNEKLFF. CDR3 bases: TGTGCCAGCAGCGCAGTACAGGCAACTAATGAAAAACTGTTTTTT. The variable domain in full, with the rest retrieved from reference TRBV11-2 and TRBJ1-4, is EAGVAQSPRYKIIEKRQSVAFWCNPISGHATLYWYQQILGQGPKLLIQFQNNGVVDDSQLPKDRFSAERLKGVDSTLKIQPAKLEDSAVYLCASSAVQATNEKLFFGSGTQLSVL.

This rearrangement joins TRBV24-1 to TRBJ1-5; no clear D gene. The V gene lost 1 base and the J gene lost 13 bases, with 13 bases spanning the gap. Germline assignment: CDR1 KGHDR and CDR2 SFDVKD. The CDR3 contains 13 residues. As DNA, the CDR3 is TGTGCCACCAGTGATTTCCCTGGACCTGAGCAGCATTTT. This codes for CATSDFPGPEQHF.

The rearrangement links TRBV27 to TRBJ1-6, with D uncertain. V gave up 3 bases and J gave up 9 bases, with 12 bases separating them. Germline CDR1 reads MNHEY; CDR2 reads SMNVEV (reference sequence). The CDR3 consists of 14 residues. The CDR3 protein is CASSLTREFSPLHF. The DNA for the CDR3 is TGTGCCAGCAGTTTGACAAGGGAGTTTTCACCCCTCCACTTT.

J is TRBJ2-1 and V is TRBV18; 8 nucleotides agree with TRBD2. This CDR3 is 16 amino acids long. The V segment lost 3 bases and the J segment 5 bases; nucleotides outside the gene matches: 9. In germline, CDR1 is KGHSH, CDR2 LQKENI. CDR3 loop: CASSPSGRTSHNEQFF. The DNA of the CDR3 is TGTGCCAGCTCACCCTCCGGGAGGACTAGCCACAATGAGCAGTTCTTC.

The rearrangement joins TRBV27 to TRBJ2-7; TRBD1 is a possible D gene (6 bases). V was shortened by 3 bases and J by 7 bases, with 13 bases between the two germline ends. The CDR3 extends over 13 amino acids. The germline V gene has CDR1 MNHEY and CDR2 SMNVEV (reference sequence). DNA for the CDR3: TGTGCCAGCAGTTTTCAGGGGATAAGTGAGCAGTACTTC. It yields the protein CASSFQGISEQYF.

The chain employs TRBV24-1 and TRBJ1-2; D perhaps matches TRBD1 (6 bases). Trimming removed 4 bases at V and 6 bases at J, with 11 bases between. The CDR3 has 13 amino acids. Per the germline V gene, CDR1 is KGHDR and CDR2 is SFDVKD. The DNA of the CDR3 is TGTGCCACCAGTGAATCAGGGGCCGATGGCTACACCTTC. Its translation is CATSESGADGYTF.

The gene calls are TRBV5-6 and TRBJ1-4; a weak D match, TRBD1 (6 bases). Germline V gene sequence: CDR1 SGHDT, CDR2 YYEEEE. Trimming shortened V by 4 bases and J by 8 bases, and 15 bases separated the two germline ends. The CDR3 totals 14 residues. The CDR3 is CASSRQDPGEKLFF. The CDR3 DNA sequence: TGTGCCAGCAGCCGACAGGACCCGGGGGAAAAACTGTTTTTT.

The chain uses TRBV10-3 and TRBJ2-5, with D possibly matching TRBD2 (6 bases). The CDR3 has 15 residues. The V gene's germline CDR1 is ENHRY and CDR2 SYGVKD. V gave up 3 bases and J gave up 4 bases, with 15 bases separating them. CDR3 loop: CAISEGSVGGETQYF. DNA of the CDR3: TGTGCCATCAGTGAAGGATCAGTGGGAGGAGAGACCCAGTACTTC.

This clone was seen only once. CDR3 sequence reads: CASSGSYEQFF. The CDR3, as DNA: TGTGCCAGCAGTGGTTCGTATGAGCAGTTCTTC. V is TRBV3-1 (or the pseudogene TRBV3-2) and J is TRBJ2-1, with no clear D. V dropped 6 bases and J dropped 8 bases, with 8 bases sitting between them. Germline CDR1 is LGHDT and CDR2 is YNNKEL (reference sequence). This CDR3 is 11 amino acids long.

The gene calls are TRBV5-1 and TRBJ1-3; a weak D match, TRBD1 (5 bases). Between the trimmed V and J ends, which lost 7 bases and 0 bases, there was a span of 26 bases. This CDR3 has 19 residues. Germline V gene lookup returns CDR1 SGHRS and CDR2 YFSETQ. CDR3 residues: CASRATGTDLPSSGNTIYF. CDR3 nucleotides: TGCGCCAGCCGAGCCACCGGGACGGACCTTCCTAGCTCTGGAAACACCATATATTTT.

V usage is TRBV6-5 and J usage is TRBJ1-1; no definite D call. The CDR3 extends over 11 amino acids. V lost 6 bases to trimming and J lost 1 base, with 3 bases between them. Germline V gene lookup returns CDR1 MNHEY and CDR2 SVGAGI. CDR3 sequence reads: CASRGNTEAFF. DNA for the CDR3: TGTGCCAGCAGAGGGAACACTGAAGCTTTCTTT.

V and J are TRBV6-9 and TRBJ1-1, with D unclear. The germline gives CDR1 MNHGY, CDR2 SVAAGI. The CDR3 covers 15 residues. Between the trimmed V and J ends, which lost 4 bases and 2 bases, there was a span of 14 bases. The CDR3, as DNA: TGTGCCAGCAGTTCTACGAGGAGGAACAACACTGAAGCTTTCTTT. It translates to CASSSTRRNNTEAFF.

The CDR3 nucleotides read TGTGCCAGCAAAGGGACAGGGACCGGCTACACCTTC. Its translation: CASKGTGTGYTF. The chain is built from TRBV5-4 and TRBJ1-2; 9 positions match TRBD1. Germline V gene lookup returns CDR1 SGHNT and CDR2 YYREEE (reference sequence). The CDR3 runs to 12 residues. V dropped 6 bases and J dropped 8; count of bases not matched to a gene: 5.

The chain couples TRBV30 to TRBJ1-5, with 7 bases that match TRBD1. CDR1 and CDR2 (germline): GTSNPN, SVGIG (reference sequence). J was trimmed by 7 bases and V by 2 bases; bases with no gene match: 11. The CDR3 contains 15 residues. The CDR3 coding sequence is TGTGCCTGGAGTCCCCTAAACAGGGGTGGGCAGCCCCAGCATTTT. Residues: CAWSPLNRGGQPQHF.

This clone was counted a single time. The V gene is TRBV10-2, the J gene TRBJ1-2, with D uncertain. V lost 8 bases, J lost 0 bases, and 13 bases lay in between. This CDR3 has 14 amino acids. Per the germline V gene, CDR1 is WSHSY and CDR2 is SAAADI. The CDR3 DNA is TGCGCCAGCGACATGCGGCCGTCTAACTATGGCTACACCTTC. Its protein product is CASDMRPSNYGYTF.

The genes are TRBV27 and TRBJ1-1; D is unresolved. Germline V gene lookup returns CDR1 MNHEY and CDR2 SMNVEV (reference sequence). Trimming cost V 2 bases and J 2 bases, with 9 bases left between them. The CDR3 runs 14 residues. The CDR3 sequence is CASSLREANTEAFF. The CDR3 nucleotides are TGTGCCAGCAGTTTAAGGGAAGCCAACACTGAAGCTTTCTTT.

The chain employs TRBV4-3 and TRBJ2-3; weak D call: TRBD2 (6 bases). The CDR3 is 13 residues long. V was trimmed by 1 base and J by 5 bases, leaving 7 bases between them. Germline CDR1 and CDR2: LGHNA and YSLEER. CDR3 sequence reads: CASSQGGEDTQYF. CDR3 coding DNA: TGCGCCAGCAGCCAAGGGGGGGAAGATACGCAGTATTTT.

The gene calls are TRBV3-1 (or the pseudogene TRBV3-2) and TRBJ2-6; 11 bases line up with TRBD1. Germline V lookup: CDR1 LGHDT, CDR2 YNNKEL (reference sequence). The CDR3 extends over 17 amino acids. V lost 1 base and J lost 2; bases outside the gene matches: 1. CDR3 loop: CASSQGTGGPGANVLTF. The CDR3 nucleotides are TGTGCCAGCAGCCAAGGGACAGGGGGCCCTGGGGCCAACGTCCTGACTTTC.

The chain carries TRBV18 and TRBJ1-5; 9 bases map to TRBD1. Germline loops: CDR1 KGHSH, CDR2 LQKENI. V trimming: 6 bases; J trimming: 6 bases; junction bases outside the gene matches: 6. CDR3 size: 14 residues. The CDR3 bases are TGTGCCAGCTCCCCCGGACAGGGGTTTCAGCCCCAGCATTTT. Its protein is CASSPGQGFQPQHF.

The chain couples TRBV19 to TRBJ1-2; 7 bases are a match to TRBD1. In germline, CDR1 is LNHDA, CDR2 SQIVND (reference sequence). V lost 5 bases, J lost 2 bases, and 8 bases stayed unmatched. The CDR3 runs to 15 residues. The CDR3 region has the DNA TGTGCCAGTAGTTCCGACAGGGAGAAGAACTATGGCTACACCTTC. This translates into CASSSDREKNYGYTF.

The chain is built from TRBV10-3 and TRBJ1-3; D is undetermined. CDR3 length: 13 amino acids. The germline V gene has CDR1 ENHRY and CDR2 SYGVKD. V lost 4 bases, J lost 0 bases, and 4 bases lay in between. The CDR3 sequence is CAISVGSGNTIYF. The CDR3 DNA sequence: TGTGCCATCAGTGTAGGCTCTGGAAACACCATATATTTT.

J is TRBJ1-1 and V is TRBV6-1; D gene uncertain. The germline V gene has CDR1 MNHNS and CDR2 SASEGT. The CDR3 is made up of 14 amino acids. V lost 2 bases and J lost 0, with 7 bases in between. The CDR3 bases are TGTGCCAGCAGTGAAACCCCCCTGAACACTGAAGCTTTCTTT. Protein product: CASSETPLNTEAFF.

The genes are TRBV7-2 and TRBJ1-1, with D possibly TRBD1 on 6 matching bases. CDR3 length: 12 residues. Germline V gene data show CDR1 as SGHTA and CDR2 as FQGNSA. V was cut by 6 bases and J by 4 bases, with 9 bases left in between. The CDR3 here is CASRQGITEAFF. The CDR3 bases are TGTGCCAGCAGACAGGGTATCACTGAAGCTTTCTTT.

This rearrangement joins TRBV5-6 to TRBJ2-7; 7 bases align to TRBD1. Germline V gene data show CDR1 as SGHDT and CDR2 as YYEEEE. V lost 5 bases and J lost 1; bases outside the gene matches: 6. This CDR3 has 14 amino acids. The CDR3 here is CASRQGTDSYEQYF. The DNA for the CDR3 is TGTGCCAGCAGACAAGGGACAGATTCCTACGAGCAGTACTTC.

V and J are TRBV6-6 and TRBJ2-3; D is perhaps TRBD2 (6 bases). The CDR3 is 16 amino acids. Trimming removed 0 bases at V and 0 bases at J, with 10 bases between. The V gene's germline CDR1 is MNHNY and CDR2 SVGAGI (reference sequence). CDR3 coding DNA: TGTGCCAGCAGTTACTCCGGGACTTTAAGCACAGATACGCAGTATTTT. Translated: CASSYSGTLSTDTQYF.